This is a list of T cell receptor beta chains from one sample in a study of metastatic and nonmetastatic thyroid tumors. TCRdb used MiXCR to call clones anew from the PCR reads. This sample has thousands of clones; 35% to 40% occur once, and the top ten carry around a fifth. The material sequenced was tumor tissue. These receptors all come from a female donor with papillary thyroid cancer or a benign thyroid nodule (not recorded which). Some clones in this sample may be carry-over from other donors' samples. Each CDR3 is given with its conserved first and last residue. Each record gives: V gene, clone size, J gene, D gene, CDR3 protein. A D gene is named only where the DNA matches it firmly. The size entry is marked missing in some rows and otherwise reads once, few, many or a size class.

>TRBV6-1|NA|TRBJ2-3|TRBD2
CASSEIAGGTDTQYF
>TRBV19|few|TRBJ1-1|NA
CASSPHWESTEAFF
>TRBV20-1|NA|TRBJ2-3|TRBD2
CSAEGLAGTDTQYF
>TRBV20-1|NA|TRBJ1-1|TRBD1
CSAAGTGNTEAFF
>TRBV12-3/TRBV12-4|few|TRBJ2-2|NA
CASSLSGARGELFF
>TRBV11-2|NA|TRBJ2-3|NA
CASSFIPTDTQYF
>TRBV30|NA|TRBJ2-2|TRBD2
CAWSGISGRETAGELFF
>TRBV4-1|medium-sized|TRBJ1-2|TRBD1
CASSQGRQGYGYTF
>TRBV20-1|few|TRBJ1-1|NA
CSVTSGPTEAFF
>TRBV18|medium-sized|TRBJ2-7|TRBD2
CASSPSPGTSSRYEQYF
>TRBV6-2/TRBV6-3|few|TRBJ2-7|TRBD1
CASSYPTGGSYEQYF
>TRBV30|NA|TRBJ1-6|NA
CAVAANALHNSPLHF
>TRBV19|few|TRBJ2-7|NA
CASSAGGDRMPRGYEQYF
>TRBV20-1|NA|TRBJ1-2|TRBD1
CSASTTGGDYGYTF
>TRBV11-2|many|TRBJ1-6|NA
CASSSVLGGDSPLHF
>TRBV18|once|TRBJ2-7|NA
CASSPLPGGEQYF
>TRBV9|NA|TRBJ1-1|NA
CASSVAGGSTEAFF
>TRBV7-8|NA|TRBJ1-2|TRBD1
CASSPADRADYGYTF
>TRBV19|few|TRBJ1-2|NA
CASSMDKTNYGYTF
>TRBV20-1|NA|TRBJ2-7|NA
CSARVVGLGYEQYF
>TRBV6-2/TRBV6-3|NA|TRBJ2-2|NA
CASSYSPTVGRGSTGELFF
>TRBV5-1|medium-sized|TRBJ2-5|NA
CASSFIAQVGETQYF
>TRBV30|NA|TRBJ2-1|TRBD1
CAWDDRGQVEQFF
>TRBV14|medium-sized|TRBJ1-2|NA
CASSQEFTGQLYGYTF
>TRBV7-8|NA|TRBJ1-5|TRBD1
CASSPDRGDQPQHF
>TRBV6-1|few|TRBJ2-1|NA
CASSEWSGGYNEQFF
>TRBV4-2|NA|TRBJ2-1|TRBD2
CASSQEKRELPYNEQFF
>TRBV7-2|NA|TRBJ1-2|NA
CASSLCYSNYCYTF
>TRBV5-1|NA|TRBJ1-3|NA
CASSLDGLRNTIYF
>TRBV19|medium-sized|TRBJ1-6|NA
CATSGTPNSPLHF
>TRBV6-1|NA|TRBJ1-2|NA
CASRQGLGYGYTF
>TRBV15|many|TRBJ2-3|NA
CATSGLDDTDTQYF
>TRBV19|few|TRBJ2-2|TRBD1
CASRLQGASGELFF
>TRBV20-1|NA|TRBJ2-7|NA
CSARDSRAEIYEQYF
>TRBV6-4|NA|TRBJ1-1|NA
CASSEWRTEAFF
>TRBV7-9|medium-sized|TRBJ2-1|NA
CASSPELVNNEQFF
>TRBV19|NA|TRBJ2-7|NA
CASSARGSSYEQYF
>TRBV7-9|medium-sized|TRBJ1-1|NA
CASSLGTGTRRDTEAFF
>TRBV19|NA|TRBJ1-1|TRBD1
CASSVTGVHMNTEAFF
>TRBV5-1|NA|TRBJ2-7|NA
CASSSRDGPSYEQYF
>TRBV6-2/TRBV6-3|few|TRBJ2-7|NA
CASSGGDSSYEQYF
>TRBV27|many|TRBJ2-5|TRBD2
CASSFPTSGGREETQYF
>TRBV11-2|NA|TRBJ2-7|NA
CASSRDRGSYEQYF
>TRBV12-3/TRBV12-4|medium-sized|TRBJ1-4|NA
CASSPGRAIGKLFF